This T cell receptor beta chain came from a study of T cell repertoires in cytomegalovirus infection. The wider study: Both CMV infection and a matching HLA type were indicated by public TCR beta signatures.

There are a few counts of this clonotype. Its specificity is not known. Study outcomes and limitations: CMV-specific TCR beta clonotypes restricted by HLA-C dominated the ex vivo response.

CDR1 is MNHEY, CDR2 SVGEGT, per germline. The CDR3 covers 16 residues. Losses at the gene ends were 2 bases for V and 0 bases for J; bases not matched to a gene: 5. TCRdb recomputed calls from the reads with MiXCR, one row per CDR3 protein. The data hold 300,000 to 450,000 distinct CDR3 sequences, with less than 20% observed a single time. The chain has TRBV6-2 or TRBV6-3 and TRBJ2-7; 9 bases fit TRBD2. Material: PBMCs. The receptor comes from a human donor in good health (CMV status not recorded). Some clones in this sample may be carry-over from other donors' samples. The CDR3 sequence is CASSYRLREGSYEQYF. The CDR3 DNA follows: TGTGCCAGCAGTTACAGATTGCGGGAGGGCTCCTACGAGCAGTACTTC.